This is a list of T cell receptor beta chains from one sample in a study of T cell responses to AZD1222 COVID-19 vaccine. Using immunoSEQ multiplex PCR, the repertoire was profiled, and TCRdb retains in-frame clones only, with some absent. The sample shows roughly 100,000 clones, about 89% of them seen only once. The material was peripheral blood, obtained on day 0 of AZD1222 vaccination. These receptors came from an adult in good health. Each CDR3 is given with its conserved first and last residue. D genes are given only for firm matches. The size of a clone is reported for some rows only, either as once, few or many, or as a class for expanded clones.

abundance: -; j_gene: TRBJ2-7; d_gene: TRBD2; v_gene: TRBV5-1; CDR3nt: TGCGCCAGCAGCTTCATAGCGGGGGGGCCAGGCGAGCAGTACTTC; CDR3aa: CASSFIAGGPGEQYF
abundance: few; j_gene: TRBJ1-3; d_gene: -; v_gene: TRBV9; CDR3nt: TGTGCCAGCAGCGTAGAAGGGTTTTCAGGAAACACCATATATTTT; CDR3aa: CASSVEGFSGNTIYF
abundance: -; j_gene: TRBJ2-5; d_gene: -; v_gene: TRBV3-1/TRBV3-2; CDR3nt: TGTGCCAGCAGCCCCCGATCCAGTATCCAAGGAGAGACCCAGTACTTC; CDR3aa: CASSPRSSIQGETQYF
abundance: few; j_gene: TRBJ1-5; d_gene: TRBD1; v_gene: TRBV19; CDR3nt: TGTGCCAGTAGTACCACAGGGGGCAATCAGCCCCAGCATTTT; CDR3aa: CASSTTGGNQPQHF
abundance: -; j_gene: TRBJ2-1; d_gene: -; v_gene: TRBV25-1; CDR3nt: TGTGCCAGCAGTCGACAAGGGTCAAATGAGCAGTTCTTC; CDR3aa: CASSRQGSNEQFF
abundance: -; j_gene: TRBJ1-2; d_gene: TRBD1; v_gene: TRBV6-4; CDR3nt: TGTGCCAGCAGCGAGACAGGGCGCTACACCTTC; CDR3aa: CASSETGRYTF
abundance: -; j_gene: TRBJ2-2; d_gene: -; v_gene: TRBV5-1; CDR3nt: TGCGCCAGCAGCCCCGGTGGGGGTCACACCGGGGAGCTGTTTTTT; CDR3aa: CASSPGGGHTGELFF
abundance: -; j_gene: TRBJ1-5; d_gene: -; v_gene: TRBV14; CDR3nt: TGTGCCAGCAGCCAAGTATGGGGTCAGCCCCAGCATTTT; CDR3aa: CASSQVWGQPQHF
abundance: -; j_gene: TRBJ2-5; d_gene: -; v_gene: TRBV18; CDR3nt: TGTGCCAGCTCACAAAACAAAGAGACCCAGTACTTC; CDR3aa: CASSQNKETQYF
abundance: -; j_gene: TRBJ2-7; d_gene: TRBD1; v_gene: TRBV9; CDR3nt: TGTGCCAGCAGCGCTGAGGGGACAGGGTCCTACGAGCAGTACTTC; CDR3aa: CASSAEGTGSYEQYF
abundance: -; j_gene: TRBJ2-1; d_gene: -; v_gene: TRBV4-3; CDR3nt: TGCGCCAGCAGCCAAGTAGTAGGGGCGAGCAATGAGCAGTTCTTC; CDR3aa: CASSQVVGASNEQFF
abundance: -; j_gene: TRBJ2-5; d_gene: -; v_gene: TRBV6-5; CDR3nt: TGTGCCAGCAGTTACTCGGGCAACCAAGAGACCCAGTACTTC; CDR3aa: CASSYSGNQETQYF
abundance: -; j_gene: TRBJ1-5; d_gene: -; v_gene: TRBV28; CDR3nt: TGTGCCAGCAGTTCGAAAACAGGGCCCCGTCAGCCCCAGCATTTT; CDR3aa: CASSSKTGPRQPQHF
abundance: -; j_gene: TRBJ2-1; d_gene: -; v_gene: TRBV4-3; CDR3nt: TGCGCCAGCAGCCAAGAAGTTCCTAGCTCCTACAATGAGCAGTTCTTC; CDR3aa: CASSQEVPSSYNEQFF
abundance: -; j_gene: TRBJ2-5; d_gene: -; v_gene: TRBV28; CDR3nt: TGTGCCAGCACCCTAGGGGGGACGGCAGAGACCCAGTACTTC; CDR3aa: CASTLGGTAETQYF
abundance: -; j_gene: TRBJ1-2; d_gene: -; v_gene: TRBV19; CDR3nt: TGTGCCAGTAGTTCCACTACAGGGATCTATGGCTACACCTTC; CDR3aa: CASSSTTGIYGYTF
abundance: -; j_gene: TRBJ1-2; d_gene: TRBD1; v_gene: TRBV20-1; CDR3nt: TGCAGTGCTAGTACAGGGGTTGGCTATGGCTACACCTTC; CDR3aa: CSASTGVGYGYTF
abundance: once; j_gene: TRBJ1-5; d_gene: TRBD1; v_gene: TRBV19; CDR3nt: TGTGCCAGTAGTATGGCCGGGACAGGGGGCGTGCAGCCCCAGCATTTT; CDR3aa: CASSMAGTGGVQPQHF
abundance: few; j_gene: TRBJ1-4; d_gene: TRBD1; v_gene: TRBV7-2; CDR3nt: TGTGCCAGCAGCTTAAGGACAGGGGGTGATGAAAAACTGTTTTTT; CDR3aa: CASSLRTGGDEKLFF
abundance: -; j_gene: TRBJ1-2; d_gene: -; v_gene: TRBV9; CDR3nt: TGTGCCAGCAGCCCTCGGACGAAGAACTATGGCTACACCTTC; CDR3aa: CASSPRTKNYGYTF
abundance: -; j_gene: TRBJ2-3; d_gene: TRBD1; v_gene: TRBV5-1; CDR3nt: TGCGCCAGCAGCTTGTTGGGACAGGGGCAAACAGATACGCAGTATTTT; CDR3aa: CASSLLGQGQTDTQYF
abundance: few; j_gene: TRBJ1-1; d_gene: -; v_gene: TRBV5-5; CDR3nt: TGTGCCAGCAGCTACAGGGAGAACACTGAAGCTTTCTTT; CDR3aa: CASSYRENTEAFF
abundance: -; j_gene: TRBJ2-3; d_gene: -; v_gene: TRBV12-3/TRBV12-4; CDR3nt: TGTGCCAGCAGCTTCACAGATACGCAGTATTTT; CDR3aa: CASSFTDTQYF
abundance: few; j_gene: TRBJ1-2; d_gene: TRBD1; v_gene: TRBV29-1; CDR3nt: TGCAGCGTTGAGACAGGGAGTAACTATGGCTACACCTTC; CDR3aa: CSVETGSNYGYTF
abundance: few; j_gene: TRBJ2-3; d_gene: TRBD2; v_gene: TRBV5-1; CDR3nt: TGCGCCAGCAGCCCGGGGGGGCCACTTACAGATACGCAGTATTTT; CDR3aa: CASSPGGPLTDTQYF
abundance: -; j_gene: TRBJ1-1; d_gene: -; v_gene: TRBV30; CDR3nt: TGTGCCTGGAGGCCTGAAGCTTTCTTT; CDR3aa: CAWRPEAFF
abundance: -; j_gene: TRBJ2-3; d_gene: TRBD2; v_gene: TRBV11-2; CDR3nt: TGTGCCAGCAGCTTACGGAGTAGCGGGGGATCTCTTGGCACAGATACGCAGTATTTT; CDR3aa: CASSLRSSGGSLGTDTQYF
abundance: -; j_gene: TRBJ2-5; d_gene: -; v_gene: TRBV11-3; CDR3nt: TGTGCCAGCAGCCCGGGGGCCCACCGGGAGACCCAGTACTTC; CDR3aa: CASSPGAHRETQYF
abundance: -; j_gene: TRBJ1-1; d_gene: -; v_gene: TRBV5-5; CDR3nt: TGTGCCAGTAGGAGAAACACTGAAGCTTTCTTT; CDR3aa: CASRRNTEAFF
abundance: -; j_gene: TRBJ2-2; d_gene: -; v_gene: TRBV6-2/TRBV6-3; CDR3nt: TGTGCCAGCAGTTTAGCGGACACCGGGGAGCTGTTTTTT; CDR3aa: CASSLADTGELFF
abundance: -; j_gene: TRBJ2-3; d_gene: -; v_gene: TRBV6-1; CDR3nt: TGTGCCAGCAGTGAAGTGGCTAATGGGTTGTCGGATACGCAGTATTTT; CDR3aa: CASSEVANGLSDTQYF
abundance: -; j_gene: TRBJ2-7; d_gene: TRBD2; v_gene: TRBV11-2; CDR3nt: TGTGCCAGCAGCTCTCCGAGGGCCAGCGGGGGCTTTTTAGAGCAGTACTTC; CDR3aa: CASSSPRASGGFLEQYF
abundance: -; j_gene: TRBJ2-5; d_gene: TRBD2; v_gene: TRBV7-3; CDR3nt: TGTGCCAGCAGCTTGCGGGGGGGTAAGACCCAGTACTTC; CDR3aa: CASSLRGGKTQYF
abundance: -; j_gene: TRBJ1-5; d_gene: -; v_gene: TRBV6-1; CDR3nt: TGTGCCAGCAGTGAAGACGTTGGGAGCAATCAGCCCCAGCATTTT; CDR3aa: CASSEDVGSNQPQHF
abundance: few; j_gene: TRBJ2-1; d_gene: TRBD2; v_gene: TRBV12-3/TRBV12-4; CDR3nt: TGTGCCAGCAGTAGCGGGGGGGTGGATGAGCAGTTCTTC; CDR3aa: CASSSGGVDEQFF
abundance: -; j_gene: TRBJ2-3; d_gene: -; v_gene: TRBV10-3; CDR3nt: TGTGCCACCGGGGGCGGGGGCACAGATACGCAGTATTTT; CDR3aa: CATGGGGTDTQYF